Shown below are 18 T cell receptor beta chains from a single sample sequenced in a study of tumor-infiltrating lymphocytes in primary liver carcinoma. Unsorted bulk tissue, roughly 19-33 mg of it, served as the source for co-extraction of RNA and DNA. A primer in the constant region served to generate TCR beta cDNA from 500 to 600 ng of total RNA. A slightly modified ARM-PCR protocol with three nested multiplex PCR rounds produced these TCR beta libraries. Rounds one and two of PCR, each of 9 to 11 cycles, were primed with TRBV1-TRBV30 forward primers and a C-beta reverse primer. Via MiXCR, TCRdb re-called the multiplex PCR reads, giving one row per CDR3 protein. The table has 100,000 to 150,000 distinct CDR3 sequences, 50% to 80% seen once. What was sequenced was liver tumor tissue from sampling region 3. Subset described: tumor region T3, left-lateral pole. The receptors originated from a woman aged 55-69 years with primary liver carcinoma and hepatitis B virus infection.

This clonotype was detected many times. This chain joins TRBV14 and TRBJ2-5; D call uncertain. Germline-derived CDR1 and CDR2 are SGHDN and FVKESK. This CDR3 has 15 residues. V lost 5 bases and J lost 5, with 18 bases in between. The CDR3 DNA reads TGTGCCAGCAGCGCCCAGAGTGGCCTCCGGGAGACCCAGTACTTC. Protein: CASSAQSGLRETQYF.

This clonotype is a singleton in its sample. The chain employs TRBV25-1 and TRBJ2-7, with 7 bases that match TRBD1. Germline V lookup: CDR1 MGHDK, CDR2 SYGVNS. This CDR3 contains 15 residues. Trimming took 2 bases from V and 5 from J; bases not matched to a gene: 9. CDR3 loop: CASSEPGGPVHEQYF. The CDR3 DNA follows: TGTGCCAGCAGTGAACCAGGGGGACCAGTCCACGAGCAGTACTTC.

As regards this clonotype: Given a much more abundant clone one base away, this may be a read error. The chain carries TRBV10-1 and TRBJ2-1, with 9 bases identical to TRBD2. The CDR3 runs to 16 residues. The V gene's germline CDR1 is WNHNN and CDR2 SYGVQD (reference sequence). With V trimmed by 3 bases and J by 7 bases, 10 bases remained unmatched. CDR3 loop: CASSDPGTSSFNEQFF. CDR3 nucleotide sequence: TGCGCCAGCAGTGACCCCGGGACTAGCAGCTTTAATGAGCAGTTCTTC.

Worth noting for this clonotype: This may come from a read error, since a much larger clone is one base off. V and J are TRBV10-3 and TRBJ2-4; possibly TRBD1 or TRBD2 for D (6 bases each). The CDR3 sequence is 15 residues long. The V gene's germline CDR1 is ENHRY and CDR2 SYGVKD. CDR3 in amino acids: CAISERGASKNIQNF. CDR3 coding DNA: TGTGCCATCAGTGAGAGGGGGGCTTCCAAAAACATTCAGAACTTC.

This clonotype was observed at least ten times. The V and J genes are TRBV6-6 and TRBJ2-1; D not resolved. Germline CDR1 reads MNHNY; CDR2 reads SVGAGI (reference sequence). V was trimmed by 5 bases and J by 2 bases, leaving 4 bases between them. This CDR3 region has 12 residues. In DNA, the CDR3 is TGTGCCAGCAGTCGGACCTACAATGAGCAGTTCTTC. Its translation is CASSRTYNEQFF.

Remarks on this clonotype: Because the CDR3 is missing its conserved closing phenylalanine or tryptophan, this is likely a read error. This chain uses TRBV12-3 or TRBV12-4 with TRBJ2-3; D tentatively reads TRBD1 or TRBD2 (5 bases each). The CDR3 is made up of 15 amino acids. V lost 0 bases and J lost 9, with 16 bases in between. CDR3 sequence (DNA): TGTGCCAGCAGTTTAGCCCAAGTGGGACCGAAGACGCAGTATTTA. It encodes CASSLAQVGPKTQYL.

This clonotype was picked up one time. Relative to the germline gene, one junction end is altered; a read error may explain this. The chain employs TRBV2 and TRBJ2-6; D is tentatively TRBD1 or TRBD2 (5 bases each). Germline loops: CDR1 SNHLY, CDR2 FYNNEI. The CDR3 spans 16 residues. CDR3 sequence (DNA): TGTGTCAGCAGTACAATAGGGACCTCTGGGGCCAACGTCCTGACCTTC. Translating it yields CVSSTIGTSGANVLTF. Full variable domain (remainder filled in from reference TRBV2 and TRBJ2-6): EPEVTQTPSHQVTQMGQEVILRCVPISNHLYFYWYRQILGQKVEFLVSFYNNEISEKSEIFDDQFSVERPDGSNFTLKIRSTKLEDSAMYFCVSSTIGTSGANVLTFGAGSRLTVL.

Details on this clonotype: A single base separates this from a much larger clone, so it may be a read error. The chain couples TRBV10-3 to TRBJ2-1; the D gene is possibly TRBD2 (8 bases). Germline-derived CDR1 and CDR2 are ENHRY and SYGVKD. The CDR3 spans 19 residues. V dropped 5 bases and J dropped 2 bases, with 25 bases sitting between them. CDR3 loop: CAISPMTGRIGRAYNEQFF. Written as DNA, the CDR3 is TGTGCCATCAGTCCCATGACAGGGAGAATCGGGAGGGCCTACAATGAGCAGTTCTTC.

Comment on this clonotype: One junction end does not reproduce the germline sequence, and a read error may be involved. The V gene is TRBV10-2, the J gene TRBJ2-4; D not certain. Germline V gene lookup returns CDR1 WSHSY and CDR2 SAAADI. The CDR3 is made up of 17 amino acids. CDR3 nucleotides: TGCACCAGCAGCCCCGCCGAGTCTAGGCTAGCCAAAAACATTCAGTACTTC. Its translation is CTSSPAESRLAKNIQYF.

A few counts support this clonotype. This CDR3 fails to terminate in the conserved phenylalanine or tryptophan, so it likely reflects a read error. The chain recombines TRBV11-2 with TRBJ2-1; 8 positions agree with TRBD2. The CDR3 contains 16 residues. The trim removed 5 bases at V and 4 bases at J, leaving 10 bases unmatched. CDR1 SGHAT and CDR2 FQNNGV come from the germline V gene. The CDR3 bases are TGTGCCAGCAGCCCCGTGCTAGCGGGCGATTACAATGAGCAGTTCCTC. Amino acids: CASSPVLAGDYNEQFL.

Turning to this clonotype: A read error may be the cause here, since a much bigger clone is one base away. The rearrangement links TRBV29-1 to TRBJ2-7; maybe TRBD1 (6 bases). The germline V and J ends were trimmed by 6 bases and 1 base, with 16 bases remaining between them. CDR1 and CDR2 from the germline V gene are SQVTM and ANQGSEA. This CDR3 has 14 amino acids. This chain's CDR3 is CSVAGQTGSYEQYF. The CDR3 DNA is TGCAGCGTCGCAGGACAGACCGGATCCTACGAGCAGTACTTC.

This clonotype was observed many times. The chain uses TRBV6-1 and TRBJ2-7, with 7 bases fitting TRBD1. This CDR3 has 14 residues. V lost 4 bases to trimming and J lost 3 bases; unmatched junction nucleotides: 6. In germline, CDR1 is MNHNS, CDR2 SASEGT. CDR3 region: CASSGTGAGYEQYF. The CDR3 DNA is TGTGCCAGCAGTGGAACAGGGGCGGGCTACGAGCAGTACTTC.

CDR3 loop: CASTVGSGETQYF. The CDR3 coding sequence is TGTGCCAGCACGGTGGGGTCAGGAGAGACCCAGTACTTC. The rearrangement links TRBV2 to TRBJ2-5; D not resolved. Trimming left V 7 bases short and J 4 bases short, with 13 bases between. CDR3 length: 13 amino acids. Germline V gene sequence: CDR1 SNHLY, CDR2 FYNNEI.

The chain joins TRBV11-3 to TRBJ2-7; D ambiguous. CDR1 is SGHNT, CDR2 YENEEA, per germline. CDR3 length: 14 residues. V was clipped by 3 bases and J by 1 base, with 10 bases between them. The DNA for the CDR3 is TGTGCCAGCAGCTTTGGTGACAAATCCTACGAGCAGTACTTC. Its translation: CASSFGDKSYEQYF.

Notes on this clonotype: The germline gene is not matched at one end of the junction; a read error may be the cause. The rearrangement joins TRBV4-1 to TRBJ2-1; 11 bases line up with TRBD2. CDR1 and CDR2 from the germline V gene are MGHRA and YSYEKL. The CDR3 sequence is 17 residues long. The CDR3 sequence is CASSHDVAGGPYNEQSF. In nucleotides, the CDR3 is TGCGCCAGCAGCCATGATGTAGCGGGAGGGCCCTACAATGAGCAGTCCTTC.

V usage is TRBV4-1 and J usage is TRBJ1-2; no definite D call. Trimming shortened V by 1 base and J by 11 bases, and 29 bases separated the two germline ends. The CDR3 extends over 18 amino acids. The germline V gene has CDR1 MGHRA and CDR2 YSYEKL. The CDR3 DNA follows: TGCGCCAGCAGCCAAGGCGGGGTCAGCCACCTCAGACCCTATGATTACACCTTC. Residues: CASSQGGVSHLRPYDYTF.

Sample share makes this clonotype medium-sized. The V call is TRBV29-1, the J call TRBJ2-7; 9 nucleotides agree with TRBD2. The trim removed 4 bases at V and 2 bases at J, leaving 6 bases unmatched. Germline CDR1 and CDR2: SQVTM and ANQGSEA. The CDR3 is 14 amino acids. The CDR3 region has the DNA TGCAGCGTTGGGGGACTAGCAGCCCCCTACGAGCAGTACTTC. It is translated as CSVGGLAAPYEQYF.

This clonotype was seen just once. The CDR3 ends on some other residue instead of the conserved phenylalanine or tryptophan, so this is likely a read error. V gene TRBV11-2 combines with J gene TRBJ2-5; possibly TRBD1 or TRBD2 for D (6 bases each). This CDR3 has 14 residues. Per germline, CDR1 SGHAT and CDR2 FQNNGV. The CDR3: CASQRRGAAETQYS. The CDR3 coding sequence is TGTGCCAGCCAGAGGAGGGGGGCAGCGGAGACTCAGTACTCC.